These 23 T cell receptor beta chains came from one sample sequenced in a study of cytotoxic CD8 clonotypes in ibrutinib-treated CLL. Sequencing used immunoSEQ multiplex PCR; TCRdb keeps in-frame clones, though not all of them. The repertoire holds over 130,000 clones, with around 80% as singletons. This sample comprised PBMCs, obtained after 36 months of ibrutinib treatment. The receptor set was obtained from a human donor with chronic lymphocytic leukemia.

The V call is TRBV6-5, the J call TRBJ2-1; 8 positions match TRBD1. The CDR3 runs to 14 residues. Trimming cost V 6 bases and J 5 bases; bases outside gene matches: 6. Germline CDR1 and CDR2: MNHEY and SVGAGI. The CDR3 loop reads CASRRQGRNNEQFF. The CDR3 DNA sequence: TGTGCCAGCAGACGACAGGGGCGTAACAATGAGCAGTTCTTC.

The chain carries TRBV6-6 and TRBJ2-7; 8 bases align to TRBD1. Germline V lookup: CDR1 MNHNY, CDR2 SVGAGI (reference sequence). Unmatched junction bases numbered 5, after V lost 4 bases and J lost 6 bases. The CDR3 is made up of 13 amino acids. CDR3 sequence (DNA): TGTGCCAGCAGTTCTTCAGGGGGCCGCGAGCAGTACTTC. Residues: CASSSSGGREQYF.

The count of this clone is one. In DNA form, the CDR3 reads TGTGCCAGCAGCTCCCAGGGCACTGAAGCTTTCTTT. This sequence encodes CASSSQGTEAFF. The rearrangement joins TRBV13 to TRBJ1-1, with a possible D match to TRBD1 (5 bases). Trimming cost V 4 bases and J 4 bases, with 7 bases left between them. The V gene's germline CDR1 is PRHDT and CDR2 FYEKMQ (reference sequence). The length of the CDR3 is 12 residues.

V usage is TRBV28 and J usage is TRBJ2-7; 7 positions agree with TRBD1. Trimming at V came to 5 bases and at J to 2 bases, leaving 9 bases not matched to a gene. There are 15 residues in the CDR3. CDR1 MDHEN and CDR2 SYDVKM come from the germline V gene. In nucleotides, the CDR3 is TGTGCCAGCAGTGCAACAGGGGCCGCGACCTACGAGCAGTACTTC. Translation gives CASSATGAATYEQYF.

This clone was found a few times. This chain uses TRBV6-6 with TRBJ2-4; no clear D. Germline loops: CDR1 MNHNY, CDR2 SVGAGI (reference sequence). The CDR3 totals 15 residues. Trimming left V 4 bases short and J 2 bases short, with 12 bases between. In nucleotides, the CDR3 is TGTGCCAGCAGTTCCTCTTTCGGGTCCAAAAACATTCAGTACTTC. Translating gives CASSSSFGSKNIQYF.

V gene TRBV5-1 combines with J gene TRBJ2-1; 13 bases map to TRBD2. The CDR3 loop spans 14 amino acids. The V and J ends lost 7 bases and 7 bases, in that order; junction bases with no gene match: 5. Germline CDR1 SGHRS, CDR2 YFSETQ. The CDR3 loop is CASAATSGRNEQFF. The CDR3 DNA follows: TGCGCCAGCGCCGCGACTAGCGGGAGGAATGAGCAGTTCTTC.

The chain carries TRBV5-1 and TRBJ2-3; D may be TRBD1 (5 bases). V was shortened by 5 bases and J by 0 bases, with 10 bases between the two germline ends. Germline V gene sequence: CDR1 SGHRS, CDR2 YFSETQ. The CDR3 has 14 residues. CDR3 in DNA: TGCGCCAGCAGGAACAGGCAAAGCACAGATACGCAGTATTTT. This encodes CASRNRQSTDTQYF.

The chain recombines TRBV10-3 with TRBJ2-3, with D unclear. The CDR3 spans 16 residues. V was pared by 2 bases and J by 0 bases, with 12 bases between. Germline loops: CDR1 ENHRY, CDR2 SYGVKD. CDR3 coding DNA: TGTGCCATCAGTGAGAAACGCCGAACTAGCACAGATACGCAGTATTTT. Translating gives CAISEKRRTSTDTQYF.

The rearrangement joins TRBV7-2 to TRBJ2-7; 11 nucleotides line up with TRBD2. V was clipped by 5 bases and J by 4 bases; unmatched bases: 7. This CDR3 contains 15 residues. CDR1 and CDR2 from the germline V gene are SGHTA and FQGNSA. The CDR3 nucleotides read TGTGCCAGCAGCGACACTAGCGGGAGTGCGTACGAGCAGTACTTC. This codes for CASSDTSGSAYEQYF.

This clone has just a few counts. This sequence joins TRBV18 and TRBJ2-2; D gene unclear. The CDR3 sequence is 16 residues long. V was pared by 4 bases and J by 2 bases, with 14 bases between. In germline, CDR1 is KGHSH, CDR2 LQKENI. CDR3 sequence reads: CASSRGYYRNTGELFF. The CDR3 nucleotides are TGTGCCAGCTCACGCGGATACTACAGAAACACCGGGGAGCTGTTTTTT.

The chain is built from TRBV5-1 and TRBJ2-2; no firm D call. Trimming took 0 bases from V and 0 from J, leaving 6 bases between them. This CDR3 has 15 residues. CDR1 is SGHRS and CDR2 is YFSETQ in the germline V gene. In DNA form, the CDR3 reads TGCGCCAGCAGCTTGGGGGCGTCGAACACCGGGGAGCTGTTTTTT. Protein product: CASSLGASNTGELFF. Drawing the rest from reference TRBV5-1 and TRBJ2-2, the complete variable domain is KAGVTQTPRYLIKTRGQQVTLSCSPISGHRSVSWYQQTPGQGLQFLFEYFSETQRNKGNFPGRFSGRQFSNSRSEMNVSTLELGDSALYLCASSLGASNTGELFFGEGSRLTVL.

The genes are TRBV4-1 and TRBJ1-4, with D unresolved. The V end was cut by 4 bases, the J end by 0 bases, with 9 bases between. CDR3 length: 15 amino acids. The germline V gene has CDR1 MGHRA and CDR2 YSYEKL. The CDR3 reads CASSLSIATNEKLFF. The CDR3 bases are TGCGCCAGCAGCCTCTCGATTGCAACTAATGAAAAACTGTTTTTT.

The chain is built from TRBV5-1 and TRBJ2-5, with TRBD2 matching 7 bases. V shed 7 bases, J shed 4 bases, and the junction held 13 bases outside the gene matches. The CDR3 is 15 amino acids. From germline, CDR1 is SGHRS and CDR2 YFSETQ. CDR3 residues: CASWNGGSQVETQYF. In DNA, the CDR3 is TGCGCCAGCTGGAACGGGGGGAGTCAGGTAGAGACCCAGTACTTC.

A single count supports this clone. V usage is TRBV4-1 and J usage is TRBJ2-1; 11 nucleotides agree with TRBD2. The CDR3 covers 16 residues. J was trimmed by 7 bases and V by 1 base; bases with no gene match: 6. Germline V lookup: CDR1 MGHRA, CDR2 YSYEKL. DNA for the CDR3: TGCGCCAGCAGCCAAGGTTCGACTAGCGGGAAAAATGAGCAGTTCTTC. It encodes CASSQGSTSGKNEQFF.

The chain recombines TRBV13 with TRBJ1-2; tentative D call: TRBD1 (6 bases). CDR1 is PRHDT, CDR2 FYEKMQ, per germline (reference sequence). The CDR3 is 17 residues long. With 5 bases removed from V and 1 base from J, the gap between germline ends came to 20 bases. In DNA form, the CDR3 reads TGTGCCAGCAGCCCTCAAGACCGGACAGATAATAACTATGGCTACACCTTC. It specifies CASSPQDRTDNNYGYTF.

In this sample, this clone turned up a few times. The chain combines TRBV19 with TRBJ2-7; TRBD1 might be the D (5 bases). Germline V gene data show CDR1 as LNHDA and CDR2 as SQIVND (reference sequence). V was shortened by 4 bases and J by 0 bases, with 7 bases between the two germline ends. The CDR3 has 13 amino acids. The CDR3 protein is CASSTQGSYEQYF. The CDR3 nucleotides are TGTGCCAGTAGTACCCAGGGCTCCTACGAGCAGTACTTC.

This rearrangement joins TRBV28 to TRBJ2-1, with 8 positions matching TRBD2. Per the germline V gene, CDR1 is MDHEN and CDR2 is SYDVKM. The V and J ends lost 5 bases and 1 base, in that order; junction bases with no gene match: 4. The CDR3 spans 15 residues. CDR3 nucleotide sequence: TGTGCCAGCAGTACCCGGGGGGGTTCCTACAATGAGCAGTTCTTC. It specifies CASSTRGGSYNEQFF.

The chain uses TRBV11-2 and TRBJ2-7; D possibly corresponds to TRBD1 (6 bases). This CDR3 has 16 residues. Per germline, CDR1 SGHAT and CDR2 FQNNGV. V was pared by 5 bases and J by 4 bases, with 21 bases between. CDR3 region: CASSKGTGTLPYEQYF. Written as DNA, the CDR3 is TGTGCCAGCAGCAAGGGGACCGGGACATTACCTTACGAGCAGTACTTC.

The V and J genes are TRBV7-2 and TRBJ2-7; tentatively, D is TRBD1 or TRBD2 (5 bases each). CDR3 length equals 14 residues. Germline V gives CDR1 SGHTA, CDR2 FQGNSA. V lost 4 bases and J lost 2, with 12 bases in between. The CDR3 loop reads CASSSGTATYEQYF. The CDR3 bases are TGTGCCAGCAGCTCCGGGACGGCGACCTACGAGCAGTACTTC.

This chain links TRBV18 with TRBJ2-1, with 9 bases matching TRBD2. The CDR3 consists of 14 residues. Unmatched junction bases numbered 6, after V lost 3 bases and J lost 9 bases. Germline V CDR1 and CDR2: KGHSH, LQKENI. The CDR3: CASSPLRGGSEQFF. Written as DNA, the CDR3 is TGTGCCAGCTCACCCTTGCGGGGGGGGAGTGAGCAGTTCTTC.

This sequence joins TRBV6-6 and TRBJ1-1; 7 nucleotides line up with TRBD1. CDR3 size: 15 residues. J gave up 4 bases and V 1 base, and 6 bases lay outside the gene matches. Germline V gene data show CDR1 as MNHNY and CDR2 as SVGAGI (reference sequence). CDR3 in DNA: TGTGCCAGCAGTTACTTAGGGGGCCGGAGCACTGAAGCTTTCTTT. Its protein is CASSYLGGRSTEAFF.

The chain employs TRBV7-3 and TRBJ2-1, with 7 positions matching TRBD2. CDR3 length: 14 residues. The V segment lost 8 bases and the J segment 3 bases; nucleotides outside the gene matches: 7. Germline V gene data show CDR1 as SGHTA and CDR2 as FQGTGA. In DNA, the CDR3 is TGTGCCAGCGGTCTAGCGGCTGGCTACAATGAGCAGTTCTTC. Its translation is CASGLAAGYNEQFF.

The CDR3 is CASSRNRDGYTF. The DNA of the CDR3 is TGTGCCAGCAGCCGAAACAGGGATGGCTACACCTTC. The V call is TRBV28, the J call TRBJ1-2, with D possibly being TRBD1 (6 bases). The V and J ends lost 6 bases and 6 bases respectively, with 11 bases between them. From germline, CDR1 is MDHEN and CDR2 SYDVKM. The CDR3 is made up of 12 amino acids.